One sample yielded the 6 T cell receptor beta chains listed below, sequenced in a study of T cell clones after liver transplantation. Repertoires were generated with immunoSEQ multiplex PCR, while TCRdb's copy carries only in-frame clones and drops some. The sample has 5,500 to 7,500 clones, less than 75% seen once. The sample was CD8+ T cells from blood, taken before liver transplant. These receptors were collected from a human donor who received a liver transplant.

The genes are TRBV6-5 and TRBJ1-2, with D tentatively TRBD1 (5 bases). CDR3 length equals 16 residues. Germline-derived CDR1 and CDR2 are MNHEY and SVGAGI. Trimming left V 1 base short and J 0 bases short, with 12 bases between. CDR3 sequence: CASSYFRQGANYGYTF. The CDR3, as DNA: TGTGCCAGCAGTTACTTCAGGCAAGGGGCTAACTATGGCTACACCTTC.

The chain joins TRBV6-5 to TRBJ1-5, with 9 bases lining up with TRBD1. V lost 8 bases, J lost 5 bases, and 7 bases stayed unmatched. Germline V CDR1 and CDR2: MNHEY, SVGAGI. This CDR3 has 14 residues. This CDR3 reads CASRDRDIDQPQHF. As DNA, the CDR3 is TGTGCCAGCCGGGACAGGGATATCGATCAGCCCCAGCATTTT.

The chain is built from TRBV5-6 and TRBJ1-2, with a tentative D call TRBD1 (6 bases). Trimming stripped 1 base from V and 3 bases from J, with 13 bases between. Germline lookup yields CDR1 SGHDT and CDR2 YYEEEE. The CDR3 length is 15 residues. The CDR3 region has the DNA TGTGCCAGCAGCTTGATTAGGGACATGGACTATGGCTACACCTTC. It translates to CASSLIRDMDYGYTF.

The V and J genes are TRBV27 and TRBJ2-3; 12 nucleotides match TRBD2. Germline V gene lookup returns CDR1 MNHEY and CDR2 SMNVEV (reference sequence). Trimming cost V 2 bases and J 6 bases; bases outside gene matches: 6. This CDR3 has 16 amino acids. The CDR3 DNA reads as TGTGCCAGCAGTTTAGGACTAGCGGGACGTGGGGATACGCAGTATTTT. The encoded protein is CASSLGLAGRGDTQYF.

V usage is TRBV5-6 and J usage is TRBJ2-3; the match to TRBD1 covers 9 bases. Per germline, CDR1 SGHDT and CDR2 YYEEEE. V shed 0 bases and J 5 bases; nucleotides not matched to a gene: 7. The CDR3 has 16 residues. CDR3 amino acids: CASSLEGTGYRDTQYF. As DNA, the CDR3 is TGTGCCAGCAGCTTGGAAGGGACAGGGTATAGAGATACGCAGTATTTT.

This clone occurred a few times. The CDR3 sequence: CASSATVNTEAFF. In DNA form, the CDR3 reads TGCGCCAGCAGTGCTACAGTGAACACTGAAGCTTTCTTT. The J gene is TRBJ1-1, the V gene TRBV10-1; D gene ambiguous. V was cut by 4 bases and J by 0 bases, with 6 bases left in between. Germline V lookup: CDR1 WNHNN, CDR2 SYGVQD (reference sequence). The CDR3 consists of 13 residues.